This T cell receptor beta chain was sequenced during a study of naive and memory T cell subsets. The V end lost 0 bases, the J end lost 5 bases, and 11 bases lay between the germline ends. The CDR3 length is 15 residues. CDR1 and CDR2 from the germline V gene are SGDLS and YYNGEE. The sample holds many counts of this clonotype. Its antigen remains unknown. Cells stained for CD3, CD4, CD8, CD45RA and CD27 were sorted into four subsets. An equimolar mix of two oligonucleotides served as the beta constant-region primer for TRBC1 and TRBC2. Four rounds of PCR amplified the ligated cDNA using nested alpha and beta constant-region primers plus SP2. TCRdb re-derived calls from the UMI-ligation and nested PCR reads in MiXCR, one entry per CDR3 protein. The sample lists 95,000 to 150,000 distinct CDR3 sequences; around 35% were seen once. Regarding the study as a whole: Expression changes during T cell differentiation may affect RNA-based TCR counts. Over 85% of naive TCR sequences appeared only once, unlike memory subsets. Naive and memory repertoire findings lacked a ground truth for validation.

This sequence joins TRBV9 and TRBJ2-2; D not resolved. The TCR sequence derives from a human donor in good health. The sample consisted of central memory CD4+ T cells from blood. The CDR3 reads CASSVGSLRTGELFF. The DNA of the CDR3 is TGTGCCAGCAGCGTAGGGTCTCTTAGAACCGGGGAGCTGTTTTTT.